The clone carrying this T cell receptor beta chain showed up just a few times. Its antigen is not identified. The record originates from a study of T-cell reconstitution after alpha-beta-depleted transplantation in children. It was with unique molecular identifiers that the TCRbeta library was prepared. Via MiXCR, TCRdb re-called the PCR reads, giving one row per CDR3 protein. This table has about 250,000 distinct CDR3 sequences, roughly a quarter appearing once. V lost 7 bases, J lost 2 bases, and 13 bases stayed unmatched. The CDR3 runs to 16 residues. Overall study results and limits: Some patients showed high day-60 TCRbeta diversity, which derived from surviving recipient T cells and thymic progenitors. The main origin of T-cell counts and diversity one year after transplant was newly produced T cells. Where alpha-beta T cells came from about two months after transplant was reportedly several hundred expanded graft clones.

The sequence derives from a female patient between 2 and 15 years old who had a stem cell transplant for congenital amegakaryocytic thrombocytopenia, so the T cells may come from the graft donor. The material was PBMCs, mostly from graft donor cells, obtained 360 days after TCRalphabeta/CD19-depleted stem cell transplant. The chain recombines TRBV12-3 or TRBV12-4 with TRBJ1-1, with TRBD1 identical over 7 bases. CDR3 residues: CASNQGGWASNTEAFF. The CDR3 DNA reads as TGTGCCAGCAACCAGGGGGGTTGGGCTAGCAACACTGAAGCTTTCTTT.